This T cell receptor beta chain stems from a study of T cell responses to AZD1222 COVID-19 vaccine. Study outcomes and limitations: Spike-spanning, vaccine-associated CD4 TCRs were dominant at 160-218 and 743-854. Possibly, clonal diversity was underestimated; donors were largely white British and included more females. Once two AZD1222 doses were given, Spike-specific TCR breadth and depth went up.

The protocol was immunoSEQ multiplex PCR, while the TCRdb copy is restricted to in-frame clones and leaves out a portion. The sample contains 110,000 to 150,000 clones, approximately 93% of which appear only once. Details on this clone: No antigen is known for it.

The clonotype comes from an adult in good health. The sample consisted of peripheral blood, taken on day 0 of AZD1222 vaccination.

The CDR3 DNA reads TGTGCCTGGAGTCCCCGGACGTTTCCCCTCGAGCAGTACTTC. Translation gives CAWSPRTFPLEQYF. The V gene is TRBV30, the J gene TRBJ2-7; D unresolved. The CDR3 spans 14 residues. Germline V gene data show CDR1 as GTSNPN and CDR2 as SVGIG (reference sequence). V shed 2 bases and J shed 6 bases, with 17 bases lying between them. Supplemented by reference TRBV30 and TRBJ2-7, the full variable domain reads SQTIHQWPATLVQPVGSPLSLECTVEGTSNPNLYWYRQAAGRGLQLLFYSVGIGQISSEVPQNLSASRPQDRQFILSSKKLLLSDSGFYLCAWSPRTFPLEQYFGPGTRLTVT.